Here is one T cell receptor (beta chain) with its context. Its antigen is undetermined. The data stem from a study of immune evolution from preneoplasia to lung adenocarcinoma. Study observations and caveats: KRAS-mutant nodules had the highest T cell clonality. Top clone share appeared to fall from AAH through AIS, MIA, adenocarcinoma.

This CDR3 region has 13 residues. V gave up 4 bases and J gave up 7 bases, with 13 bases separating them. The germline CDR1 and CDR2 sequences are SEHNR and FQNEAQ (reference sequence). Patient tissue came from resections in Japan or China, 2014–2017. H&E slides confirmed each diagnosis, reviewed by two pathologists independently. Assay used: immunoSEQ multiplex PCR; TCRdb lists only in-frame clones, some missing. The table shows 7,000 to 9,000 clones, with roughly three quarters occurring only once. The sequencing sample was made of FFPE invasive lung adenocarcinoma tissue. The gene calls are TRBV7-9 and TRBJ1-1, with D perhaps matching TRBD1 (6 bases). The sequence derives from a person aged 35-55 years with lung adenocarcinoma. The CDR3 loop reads CASSSTGQFEAFF. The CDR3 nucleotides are TGTGCCAGCAGCTCCACTGGACAGTTTGAAGCTTTCTTT.